A selection of T cell receptor beta chains follows, all from one sample in a study of response to subunit inactivated influenza vaccine. TCRdb itself ran the RT-PCR reads through MiXCR, one entry per CDR3 protein. This sample carries more than 600,000 distinct CDR3 sequences, under 20% of them seen once, and the ten largest clones take around 9.9%. The sample here was PBMCs from blood, taken more than 4 days after vaccination. Receptors were obtained from a man aged 45-65 years who received an inactivated influenza vaccine. CDR3s include the opening cysteine and the closing phenylalanine or tryptophan. The D gene is left open where the match is weak. Clone size, where shown, is once, few, many, or a class for clones that have expanded.

j_gene,v_gene,d_gene,abundance,CDR3aa,CDR3nt
TRBJ2-2,TRBV3-1,.,.,CASSQELWGELFF,TGTGCCAGCAGCCAAGAATTGTGGGGGGAGCTGTTTTTT
TRBJ1-1,TRBV28,.,.,CASRHLARYTEAFF,TGTGCCAGCAGACATTTGGCTCGGTACACTGAAGCTTTCTTT
TRBJ1-5,TRBV24-1,.,few,CATSDWGDSNQPQHF,TGTGCCACCAGTGATTGGGGGGACAGCAATCAGCCCCAGCATTTT
TRBJ1-2,TRBV30,.,.,CAWTGDGYTF,TGTGCCTGGACAGGCGACGGCTACACCTTC
TRBJ2-1,TRBV7-8,.,many,CASDTTGGGYNEQFF,TGTGCCAGCGATACAACAGGGGGGGGGTACAATGAGCAGTTCTTC
TRBJ1-5,TRBV20-1,TRBD1,few,CSAGGTGNGNQPQHF,TGCAGTGCTGGAGGGACAGGGAATGGCAATCAGCCCCAGCATTTT
TRBJ2-7,TRBV4-3,TRBD2,.,CASSRRLGSGDPYEQYF,TGCGCCAGCAGCCGAAGATTGGGTAGCGGGGATCCCTACGAGCAGTACTTC
TRBJ2-2,TRBV20-1,.,.,CSASNGQGTGELFF,TGCAGTGCTAGTAACGGGCAGGGAACCGGGGAGCTGTTTTTT
TRBJ1-1,TRBV29-1,TRBD1,.,CSVDRDRAINTEAFF,TGCAGCGTTGACCGGGACAGGGCTATTAACACTGAAGCTTTCTTT
TRBJ2-1,TRBV19,.,.,CASSILDITHEQFF,TGTGCCAGTAGTATTTTAGACATCACCCATGAGCAGTTCTTC
TRBJ1-2,TRBV29-1,.,.,CSVDGAGTSYGYTF,TGCAGCGTTGATGGGGCAGGGACTAGCTATGGCTACACCTTC
TRBJ1-5,TRBV12-3/TRBV12-4,.,few,CASSLAQGNQPQHF,TGTGCCAGCAGTTTAGCACAGGGCAATCAGCCCCAGCATTTT
TRBJ2-1,TRBV13,.,few,CASSLRPPVLSYNEQFF,TGTGCCAGCAGCTTAAGGCCCCCGGTATTAAGCTACAATGAGCAGTTCTTC
TRBJ2-3,TRBV15,.,.,CATSGLVGRSDTQYF,TGTGCCACCAGCGGATTAGTTGGCAGGTCGGATACGCAGTATTTT
TRBJ1-1,TRBV12-3/TRBV12-4,.,few,CASNQVLNTEAFF,TGTGCCAGCAATCAGGTCCTGAACACTGAAGCTTTCTTT
TRBJ2-3,TRBV5-1,TRBD1,.,CASSAGVGQGAQYF,TGCGCCAGCAGCGCTGGGGTCGGACAGGGTGCGCAGTATTTT
TRBJ2-5,TRBV3-1,.,.,CASSQGWTRVETQYF,TGTGCCAGCAGCCAAGGTTGGACAAGGGTAGAGACCCAGTACTTC
TRBJ2-1,TRBV7-2,TRBD2,few,CASSALAGGNNEQFF,TGTGCCAGCAGCGCCCTAGCGGGAGGTAACAATGAGCAGTTCTTC
TRBJ1-2,TRBV7-8,.,.,CASSQETGAFHGYTF,TGTGCCAGCAGCCAAGAAACGGGCGCGTTCCATGGCTACACCTTC
TRBJ1-6,TRBV2,.,.,CASRPPDGLHF,TGTGCCAGCAGGCCCCCGGACGGCCTCCACTTT
TRBJ2-3,TRBV9,TRBD2,few,CASSVGGAITDTQYF,TGTGCCAGCAGCGTCGGGGGGGCCATCACAGATACGCAGTATTTT
TRBJ2-5,TRBV5-1,.,many,CASSSAGETQYF,TGCGCCAGCAGCTCGGCGGGGGAGACCCAGTACTTC
TRBJ1-2,TRBV20-1,.,many,CSSDREDYGYTF,TGCAGTTCGGACAGAGAAGACTATGGCTACACCTTC
TRBJ2-1,TRBV29-1,.,few,CSVGGRLSYNEQFF,TGCAGCGTTGGGGGTCGGCTCTCCTACAATGAGCAGTTCTTC
TRBJ2-5,TRBV5-1,.,few,CASSLATDPVVETQYF,TGCGCCAGCAGCTTGGCCACGGACCCAGTTGTGGAGACCCAGTACTTC
TRBJ2-7,TRBV6-5,TRBD2,few,CASSYSASGSLYEQYF,TGTGCCAGCAGTTACTCCGCTAGCGGGAGCTTGTACGAGCAGTACTTC
TRBJ2-7,TRBV7-2,.,few,CASSLKHDSYEQYF,TGTGCCAGCAGCTTAAAGCACGACTCCTACGAGCAGTACTTC
TRBJ1-3,TRBV5-1,.,.,CASSLDSGLGNTIYF,TGCGCCAGCAGCTTGGATTCAGGGCTTGGAAACACCATATATTTT
TRBJ1-6,TRBV4-2,.,.,CASSQTRDSPLHF,TGTGCCAGCAGCCAAACCCGGGATTCACCCCTCCACTTT
TRBJ1-5,TRBV7-8,.,.,CASSLVGSNGRNQPQHF,TGTGCCAGCAGCTTAGTGGGTAGCAACGGACGCAATCAGCCCCAGCATTTT
TRBJ2-7,TRBV5-8,.,.,CASSKWGLIRYEQYF,TGTGCCAGCAGCAAATGGGGACTGATAAGATACGAGCAGTACTTC
TRBJ2-3,TRBV7-2,.,.,CASTPSGDTQYF,TGTGCCAGCACCCCCTCGGGAGATACGCAGTATTTT
TRBJ2-2,TRBV20-1,.,.,CSARVPQGPGELFF,TGCAGTGCTAGAGTACCACAGGGTCCCGGGGAGCTGTTTTTT
TRBJ1-1,TRBV5-6,.,few,CASSFTEKLVTEAFF,TGTGCCAGCAGCTTCACAGAAAAGCTGGTCACTGAAGCTTTCTTT
TRBJ2-7,TRBV5-1,TRBD1,.,CASSLVTGRNYPEQYF,TGCGCCAGCAGCTTGGTGACAGGGCGTAATTATCCCGAGCAGTACTTC
TRBJ1-1,TRBV5-1,TRBD1,few,CASSLGTGGLTEAFF,TGCGCCAGCAGCTTGGGGACAGGGGGCCTCACTGAAGCTTTCTTT
TRBJ1-2,TRBV12-3/TRBV12-4,.,.,CASSRGLNYGYTF,TGTGCCAGCAGTCGCGGGTTGAACTATGGCTACACCTTC
TRBJ2-1,TRBV27,TRBD2,few,CASSGLAGIDEQFF,TGTGCCAGCAGCGGACTAGCGGGAATCGATGAGCAGTTCTTC
TRBJ2-7,TRBV7-9,.,few,CASSFHPYEQYF,TGTGCCAGCAGCTTCCATCCCTACGAGCAGTACTTC
TRBJ1-5,TRBV6-2/TRBV6-3,.,few,CASSYFISGSHSNQPQHF,TGTGCCAGCAGTTACTTTATTTCCGGATCTCATAGCAATCAGCCCCAGCATTTT
TRBJ2-5,TRBV20-1,.,.,CSARGAAKVTQYF,TGCAGTGCTAGAGGGGCGGCTAAGGTTACCCAGTACTTC
TRBJ1-1,TRBV19,.,.,CASSISGRRKMNTEAFF,TGTGCCAGTAGTATCAGTGGCAGGAGGAAAATGAACACTGAAGCTTTCTTT
TRBJ2-1,TRBV27,.,.,CASSLGDGVGGQFF,TGTGCCAGCAGTTTAGGGGACGGTGTAGGAGGGCAGTTCTTC
TRBJ2-5,TRBV4-1,.,.,CASSQGVVDVGETQYF,TGCGCCAGCAGCCAAGGGGTAGTGGATGTCGGCGAGACCCAGTACTTC
TRBJ1-1,TRBV7-2,.,.,CASSLGRGTAFF,TGTGCCAGCAGCTTAGGGAGAGGGACAGCTTTCTTT
TRBJ2-5,TRBV12-3/TRBV12-4,.,many,CASSSRETQYF,TGTGCCAGCAGTTCGAGGGAGACCCAGTACTTC
TRBJ2-7,TRBV7-2,.,many,CASSLRASLMYEQYF,TGTGCCAGCAGCCTTCGGGCTAGTCTCATGTACGAGCAGTACTTC
TRBJ2-1,TRBV20-1,TRBD2,.,CSARDHSGIGEQFF,TGCAGTGCTAGAGATCATAGCGGGATAGGTGAGCAGTTCTTC
TRBJ1-6,TRBV6-5,.,.,CASSYGGTGWPLHF,TGTGCCAGCAGTTACGGGGGGACGGGTTGGCCCCTCCACTTT
TRBJ1-1,TRBV5-1,.,.,CASSLAGNVNTEAFF,TGCGCCAGCAGCTTGGCCGGGAACGTTAACACTGAAGCTTTCTTT
TRBJ1-1,TRBV20-1,TRBD1,.,CSARGQPIDAFF,TGCAGTGCCCGGGGACAGCCAATTGACGCTTTCTTT
TRBJ2-1,TRBV6-1,.,few,CASTDRRERDEQFF,TGTGCCAGCACCGACAGGCGGGAGAGAGATGAGCAGTTCTTC
TRBJ1-1,TRBV30,.,few,CAWSGGGMNTEAFF,TGTGCCTGGAGTGGTGGAGGGATGAACACTGAAGCTTTCTTT
TRBJ2-2,TRBV5-1,.,.,CASSEKYGATGELFF,TGCGCCAGCAGCGAGAAGTACGGCGCCACCGGGGAGCTGTTTTTT
TRBJ2-6,TRBV5-1,.,few,CASSLGPSGTPGANVLTF,TGCGCCAGCAGCTTGGGTCCGTCAGGGACCCCTGGGGCCAACGTCCTGACTTTC